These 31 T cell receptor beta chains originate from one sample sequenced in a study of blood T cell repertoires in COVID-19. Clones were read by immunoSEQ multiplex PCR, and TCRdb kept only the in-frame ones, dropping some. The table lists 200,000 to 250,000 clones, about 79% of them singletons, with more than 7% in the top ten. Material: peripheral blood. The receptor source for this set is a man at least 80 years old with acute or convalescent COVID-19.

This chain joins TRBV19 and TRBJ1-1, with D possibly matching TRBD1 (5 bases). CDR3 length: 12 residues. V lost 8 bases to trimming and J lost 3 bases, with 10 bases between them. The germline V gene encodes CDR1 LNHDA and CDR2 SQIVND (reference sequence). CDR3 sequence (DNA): TGTGCCAGTGCTCGGGGGTACACTGAAGCTTTCTTT. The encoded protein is CASARGYTEAFF.

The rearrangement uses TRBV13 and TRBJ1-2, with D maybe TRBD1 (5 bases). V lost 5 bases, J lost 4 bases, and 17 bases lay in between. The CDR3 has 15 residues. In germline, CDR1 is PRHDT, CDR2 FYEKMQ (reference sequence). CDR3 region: CASSHSSRGGYGYTF. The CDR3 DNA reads TGTGCCAGCAGCCATTCCTCGCGGGGGGGCTATGGCTACACCTTC.

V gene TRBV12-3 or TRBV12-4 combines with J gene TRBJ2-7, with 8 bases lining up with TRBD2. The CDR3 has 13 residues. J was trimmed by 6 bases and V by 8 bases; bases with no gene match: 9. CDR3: CASSAWRGAEQYF. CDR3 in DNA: TGTGCCAGCTCCGCCTGGCGGGGGGCCGAGCAGTACTTC.

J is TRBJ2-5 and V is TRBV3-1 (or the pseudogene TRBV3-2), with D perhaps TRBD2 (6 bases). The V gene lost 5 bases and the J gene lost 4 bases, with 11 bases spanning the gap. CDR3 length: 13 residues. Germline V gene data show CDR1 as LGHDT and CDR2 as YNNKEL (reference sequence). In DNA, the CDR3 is TGTGCCAGCAGCTCGACTAGGGGAGAGACCCAGTACTTC. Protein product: CASSSTRGETQYF.

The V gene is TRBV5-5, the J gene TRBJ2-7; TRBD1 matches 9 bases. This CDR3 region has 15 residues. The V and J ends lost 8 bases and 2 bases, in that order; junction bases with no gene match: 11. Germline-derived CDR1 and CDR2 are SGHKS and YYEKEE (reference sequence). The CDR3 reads CASRSPGTGTYEQYF. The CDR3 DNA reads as TGTGCCAGTCGGAGCCCCGGGACAGGGACCTACGAGCAGTACTTC. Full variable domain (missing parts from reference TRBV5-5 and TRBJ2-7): DAGVTQSPTHLIKTRGQQVTLRCSPISGHKSVSWYQQVLGQGPQFIFQYYEKEERGRGNFPDRFSARQFPNYSSELNVNALLLGDSALYLCASRSPGTGTYEQYFGPGTRLTVT.

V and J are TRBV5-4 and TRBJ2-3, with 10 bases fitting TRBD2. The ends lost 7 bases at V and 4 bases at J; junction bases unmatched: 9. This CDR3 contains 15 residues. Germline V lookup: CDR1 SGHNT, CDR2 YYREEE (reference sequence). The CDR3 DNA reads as TGTGCCAGCCACAAGGGGACTAGCGACCCAGATACGCAGTATTTT. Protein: CASHKGTSDPDTQYF. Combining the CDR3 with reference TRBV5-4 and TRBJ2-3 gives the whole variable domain ETGVTQSPTHLIKTRGQQVTLRCSSQSGHNTVSWYQQALGQGPQFIFQYYREEENGRGNFPPRFSGLQFPNYSSELNVNALELDDSALYLCASHKGTSDPDTQYFGPGTRLTVL.

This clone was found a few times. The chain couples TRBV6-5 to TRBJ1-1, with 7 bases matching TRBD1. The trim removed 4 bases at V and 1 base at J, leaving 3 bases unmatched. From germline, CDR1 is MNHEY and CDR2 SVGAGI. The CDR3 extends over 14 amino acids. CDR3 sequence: CASSSDRPNTEAFF. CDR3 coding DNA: TGTGCCAGCAGTTCGGACAGGCCGAACACTGAAGCTTTCTTT.

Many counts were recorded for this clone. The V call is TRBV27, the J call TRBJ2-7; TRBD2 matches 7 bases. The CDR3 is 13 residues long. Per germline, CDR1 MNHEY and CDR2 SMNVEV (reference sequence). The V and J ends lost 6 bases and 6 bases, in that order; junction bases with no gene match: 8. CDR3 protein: CASSDPPGGEQYF. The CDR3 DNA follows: TGTGCCAGCAGCGACCCCCCGGGGGGCGAGCAGTACTTC.

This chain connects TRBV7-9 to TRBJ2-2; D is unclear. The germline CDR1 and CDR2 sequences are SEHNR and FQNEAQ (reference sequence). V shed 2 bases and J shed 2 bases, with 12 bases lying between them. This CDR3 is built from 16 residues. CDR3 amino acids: CASSLMGLSNTGELFF. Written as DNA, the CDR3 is TGTGCCAGCAGCTTAATGGGCCTAAGCAACACCGGGGAGCTGTTTTTT.

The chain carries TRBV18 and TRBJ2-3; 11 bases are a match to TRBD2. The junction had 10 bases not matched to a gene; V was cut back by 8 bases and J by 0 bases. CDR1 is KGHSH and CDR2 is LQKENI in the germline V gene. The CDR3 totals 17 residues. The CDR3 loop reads CASPPGTSGFSTDTQYF. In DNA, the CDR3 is TGTGCCAGCCCCCCCGGGACTAGCGGCTTTAGCACAGATACGCAGTATTTT.

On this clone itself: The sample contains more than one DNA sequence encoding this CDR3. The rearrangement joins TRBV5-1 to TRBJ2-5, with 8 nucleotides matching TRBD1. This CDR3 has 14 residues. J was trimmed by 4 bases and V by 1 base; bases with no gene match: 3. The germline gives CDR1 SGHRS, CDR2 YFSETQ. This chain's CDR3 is CASSLSGGGETQYF. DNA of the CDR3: TGCGCCAGCAGCTTGTCAGGGGGCGGAGAGACCCAGTACTTC.

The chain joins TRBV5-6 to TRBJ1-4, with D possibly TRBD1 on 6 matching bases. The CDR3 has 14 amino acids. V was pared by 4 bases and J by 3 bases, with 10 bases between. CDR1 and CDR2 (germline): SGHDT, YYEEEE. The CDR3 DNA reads TGTGCCAGCAGCGTCACAGGGTCTAATGAAAAACTGTTTTTT. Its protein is CASSVTGSNEKLFF.

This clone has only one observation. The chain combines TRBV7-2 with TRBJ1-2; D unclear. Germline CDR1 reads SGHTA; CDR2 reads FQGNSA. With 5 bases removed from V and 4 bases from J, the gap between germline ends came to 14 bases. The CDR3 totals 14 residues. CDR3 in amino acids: CASSGDGGSYGYTF. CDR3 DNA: TGTGCCAGCAGCGGAGACGGCGGGTCCTATGGCTACACCTTC.

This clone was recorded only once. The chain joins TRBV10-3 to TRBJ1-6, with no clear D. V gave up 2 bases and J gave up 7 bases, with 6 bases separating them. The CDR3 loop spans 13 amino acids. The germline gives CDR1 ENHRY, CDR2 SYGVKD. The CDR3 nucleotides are TGTGCCATCAGTGAGACAGCCAATTCACCCCTCCACTTT. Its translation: CAISETANSPLHF.

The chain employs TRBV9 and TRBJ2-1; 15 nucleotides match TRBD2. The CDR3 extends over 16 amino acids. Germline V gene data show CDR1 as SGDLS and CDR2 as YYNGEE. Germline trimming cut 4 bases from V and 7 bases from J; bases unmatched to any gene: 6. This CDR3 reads CASSRVGTSGRNEQFF. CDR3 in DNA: TGTGCCAGCAGCAGAGTAGGGACTAGCGGGAGGAATGAGCAGTTCTTC.

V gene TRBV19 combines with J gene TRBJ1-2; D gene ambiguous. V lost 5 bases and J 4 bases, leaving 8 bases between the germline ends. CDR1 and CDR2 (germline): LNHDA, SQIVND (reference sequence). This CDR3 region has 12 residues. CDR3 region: CASSFGFYGYTF. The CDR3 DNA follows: TGTGCCAGTAGTTTCGGGTTCTATGGCTACACCTTC.

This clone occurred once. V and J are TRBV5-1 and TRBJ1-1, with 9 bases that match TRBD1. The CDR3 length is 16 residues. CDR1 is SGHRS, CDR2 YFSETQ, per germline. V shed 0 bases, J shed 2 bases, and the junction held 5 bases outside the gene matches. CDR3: CASSLGQGGKNTEAFF. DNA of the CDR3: TGCGCCAGCAGCTTGGGACAGGGGGGTAAAAACACTGAAGCTTTCTTT.

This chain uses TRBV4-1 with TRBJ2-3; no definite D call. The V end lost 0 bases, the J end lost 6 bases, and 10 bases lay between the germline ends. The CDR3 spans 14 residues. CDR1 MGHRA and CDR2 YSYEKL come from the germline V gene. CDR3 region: CASSQEGRRDTQYF. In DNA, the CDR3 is TGCGCCAGCAGCCAAGAGGGCAGAAGGGATACGCAGTATTTT.

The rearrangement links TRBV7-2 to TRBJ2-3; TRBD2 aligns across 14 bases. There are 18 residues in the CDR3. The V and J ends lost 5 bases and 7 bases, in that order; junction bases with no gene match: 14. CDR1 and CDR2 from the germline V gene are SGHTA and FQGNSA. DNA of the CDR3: TGTGCCAGCAGCCCAGAAGGACTAGCGGGGGGTCCTCTGTATACGCAGTATTTT. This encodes CASSPEGLAGGPLYTQYF.

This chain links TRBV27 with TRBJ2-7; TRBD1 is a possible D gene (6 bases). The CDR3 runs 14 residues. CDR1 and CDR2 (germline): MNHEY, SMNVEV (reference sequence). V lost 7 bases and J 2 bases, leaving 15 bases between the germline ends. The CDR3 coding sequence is TGTGCCAGCAATACATGGGACACACCCTACGAGCAGTACTTC. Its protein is CASNTWDTPYEQYF.

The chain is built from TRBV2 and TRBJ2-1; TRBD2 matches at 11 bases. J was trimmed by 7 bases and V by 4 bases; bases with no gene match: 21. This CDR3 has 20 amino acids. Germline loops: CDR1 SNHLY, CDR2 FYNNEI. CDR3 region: CASSVRRGTKLAGVGNEQFF. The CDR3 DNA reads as TGTGCCAGCAGTGTGCGACGGGGGACCAAACTAGCGGGAGTTGGAAATGAGCAGTTCTTC.

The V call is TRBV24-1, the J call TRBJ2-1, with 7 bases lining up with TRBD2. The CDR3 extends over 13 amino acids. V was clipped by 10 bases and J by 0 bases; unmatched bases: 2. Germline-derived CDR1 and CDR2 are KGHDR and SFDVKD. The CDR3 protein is CATGGSSYNEQFF. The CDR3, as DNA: TGTGCCACTGGCGGGAGCTCCTACAATGAGCAGTTCTTC.

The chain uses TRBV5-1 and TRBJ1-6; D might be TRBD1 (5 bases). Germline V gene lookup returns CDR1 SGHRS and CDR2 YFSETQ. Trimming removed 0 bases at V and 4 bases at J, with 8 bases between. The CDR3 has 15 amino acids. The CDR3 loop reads CASSLAQGYNSPLHF. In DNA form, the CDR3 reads TGCGCCAGCAGCTTGGCTCAGGGATATAATTCACCCCTCCACTTT.

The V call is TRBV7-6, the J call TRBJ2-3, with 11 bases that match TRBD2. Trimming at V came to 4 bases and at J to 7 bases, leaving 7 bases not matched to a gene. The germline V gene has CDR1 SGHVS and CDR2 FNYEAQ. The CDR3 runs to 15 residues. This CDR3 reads CASSSRLAGSYTQYF. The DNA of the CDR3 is TGTGCCAGCAGCTCAAGACTAGCGGGGAGTTATACGCAGTATTTT.

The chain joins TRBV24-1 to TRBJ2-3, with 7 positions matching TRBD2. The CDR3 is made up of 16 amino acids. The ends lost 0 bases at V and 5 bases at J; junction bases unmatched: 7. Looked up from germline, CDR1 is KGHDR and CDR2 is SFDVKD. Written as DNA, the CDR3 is TGTGCCACCAGTGATTTGCGTGGCGGGAGTTTAGATACGCAGTATTTT. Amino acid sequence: CATSDLRGGSLDTQYF.

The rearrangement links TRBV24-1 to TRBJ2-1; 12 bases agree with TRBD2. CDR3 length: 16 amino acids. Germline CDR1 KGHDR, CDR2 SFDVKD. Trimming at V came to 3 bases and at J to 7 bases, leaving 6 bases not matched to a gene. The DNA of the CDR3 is TGTGCCACCAGTGATGCGGGACTAGCGGGTAAGAATGAGCAGTTCTTC. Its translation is CATSDAGLAGKNEQFF.

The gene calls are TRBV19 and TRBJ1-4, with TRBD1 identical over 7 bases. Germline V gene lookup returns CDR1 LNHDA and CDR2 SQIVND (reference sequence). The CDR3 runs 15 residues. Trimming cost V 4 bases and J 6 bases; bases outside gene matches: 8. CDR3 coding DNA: TGTGCCAGTAGTACCCGACAGGGATCACATGAAAAACTGTTTTTT. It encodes CASSTRQGSHEKLFF.

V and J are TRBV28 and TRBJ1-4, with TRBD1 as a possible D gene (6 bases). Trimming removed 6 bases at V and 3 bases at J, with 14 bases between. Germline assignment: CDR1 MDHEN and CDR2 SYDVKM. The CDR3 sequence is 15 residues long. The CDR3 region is CASRIQGKANEKLFF. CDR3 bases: TGTGCCAGCAGGATACAGGGAAAGGCTAATGAAAAACTGTTTTTT. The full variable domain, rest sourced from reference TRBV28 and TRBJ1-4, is DVKVTQSSRYLVKRTGEKVFLECVQDMDHENMFWYRQDPGLGLRLIYFSYDVKMKEKGDIPEGYSVSREKKERFSLILESASTNQTSMYLCASRIQGKANEKLFFGSGTQLSVL.

The CDR3 sequence: CASYLGGGGARTDTQYF. The CDR3 DNA is TGTGCCAGCTACTTGGGTGGTGGAGGGGCCCGCACAGATACGCAGTATTTT. This chain joins TRBV5-6 and TRBJ2-3; D possibly corresponds to TRBD2 (6 bases). The CDR3 spans 17 residues. The ends were cut back, 7 bases at V and 1 base at J, with 22 bases in the middle. CDR1 and CDR2 from the germline V gene are SGHDT and YYEEEE.

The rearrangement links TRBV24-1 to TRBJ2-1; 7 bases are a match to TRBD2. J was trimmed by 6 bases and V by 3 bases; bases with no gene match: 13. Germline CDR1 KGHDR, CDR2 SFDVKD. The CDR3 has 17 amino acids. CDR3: CATSDPGGGERVNEQFF. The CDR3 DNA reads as TGTGCCACCAGTGATCCCGGGGGAGGGGAAAGGGTCAATGAGCAGTTCTTC.

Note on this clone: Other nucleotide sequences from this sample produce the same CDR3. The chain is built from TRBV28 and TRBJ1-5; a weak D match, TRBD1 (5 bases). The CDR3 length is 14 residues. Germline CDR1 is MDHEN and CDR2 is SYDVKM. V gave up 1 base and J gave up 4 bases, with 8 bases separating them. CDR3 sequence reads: CASSLSGLNQPQHF. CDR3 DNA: TGTGCCAGCAGTTTATCAGGGCTAAATCAGCCCCAGCATTTT.